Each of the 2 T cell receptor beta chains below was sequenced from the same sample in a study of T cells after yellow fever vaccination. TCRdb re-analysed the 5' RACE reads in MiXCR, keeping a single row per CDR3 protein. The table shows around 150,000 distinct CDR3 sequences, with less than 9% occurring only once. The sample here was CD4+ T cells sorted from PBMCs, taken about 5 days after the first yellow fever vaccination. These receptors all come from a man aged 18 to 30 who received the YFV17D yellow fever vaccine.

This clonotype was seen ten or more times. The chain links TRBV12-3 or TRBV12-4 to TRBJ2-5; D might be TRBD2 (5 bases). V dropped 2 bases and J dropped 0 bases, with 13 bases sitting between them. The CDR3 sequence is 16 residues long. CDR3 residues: CASSLWSGEYQETQYF. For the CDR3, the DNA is TGTGCCAGCAGTTTATGGTCCGGGGAGTACCAAGAGACCCAGTACTTC.

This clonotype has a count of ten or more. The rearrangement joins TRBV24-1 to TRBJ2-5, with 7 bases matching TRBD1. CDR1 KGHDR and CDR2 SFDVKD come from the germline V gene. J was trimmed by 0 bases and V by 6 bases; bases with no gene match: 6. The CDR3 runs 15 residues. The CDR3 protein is CATSPGQTYQETQYF. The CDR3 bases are TGTGCCACCAGTCCGGGACAGACGTACCAAGAGACCCAGTACTTC.